Shown below are 21 T cell receptor beta chains from a single sample sequenced in a study of blood T cell repertoires in COVID-19. Some clones are missing from TCRdb's copy, which holds only in-frame ones; the method was immunoSEQ multiplex PCR. Found here are around 250,000 clones, about 83% of them singletons; the top ten hold around 7.9%. Sequencing was performed on peripheral blood. The source is a man aged 35 to 55 with active or convalescent COVID-19.

V is TRBV6-2 or TRBV6-3 and J is TRBJ1-1; tentatively, D is TRBD1 (6 bases). CDR1 is MNHEY and CDR2 is SVGEGT in the germline V gene. The V end was cut by 5 bases, the J end by 4 bases, with 11 bases between. CDR3 length: 13 residues. The CDR3 DNA sequence: TGTGCCAGCAGTACACAGGGTGTCACTGAAGCTTTCTTT. Residues: CASSTQGVTEAFF.

The J gene is TRBJ1-1, the V gene TRBV18; D is perhaps TRBD1 (6 bases). Germline V gene lookup returns CDR1 KGHSH and CDR2 LQKENI. V lost 6 bases and J lost 8, with 16 bases in between. The CDR3 is made up of 13 amino acids. The CDR3 nucleotides read TGTGCCAGCTCGGGATGGGACACACCGGAAGCTTTCTTT. This translates into CASSGWDTPEAFF.

The V gene is TRBV29-1, the J gene TRBJ2-5; 11 positions match TRBD2. Germline V gives CDR1 SQVTM, CDR2 ANQGSEA. With 3 bases clipped from V and 5 bases from J, the junction kept 2 bases outside the gene matches. The CDR3 extends over 13 amino acids. The DNA of the CDR3 is TGCAGCGTTGATTTAGCGGGAGGGGAGACCCAGTACTTC. It encodes CSVDLAGGETQYF.

A single count supports this clone. This rearrangement joins TRBV4-3 to TRBJ2-4; TRBD1 might be the D (6 bases). The germline V gene encodes CDR1 LGHNA and CDR2 YSLEER. Trimming cost V 0 bases and J 0 bases, with 12 bases left between them. The CDR3 loop spans 17 amino acids. For the CDR3, the DNA is TGCGCCAGCAGCCAAGAACTCGGGACACTAGCCAAAAACATTCAGTACTTC. It yields the protein CASSQELGTLAKNIQYF.

V usage is TRBV11-2 and J usage is TRBJ1-1; possible D gene TRBD1, 5 bases. V was cut by 1 base and J by 11 bases, with 17 bases left in between. The CDR3 spans 14 residues. Germline V gene lookup returns CDR1 SGHAT and CDR2 FQNNGV. The CDR3: CASSLGDGRRDAFF. Written as DNA, the CDR3 is TGTGCCAGCAGCTTAGGGGACGGACGGAGGGATGCTTTCTTT.

This clone has only one observation. The rearrangement uses TRBV7-3 and TRBJ2-2, with D perhaps matching TRBD1 (6 bases). Germline CDR1 is SGHTA and CDR2 is FQGTGA. This CDR3 has 20 amino acids. Trimming stripped 1 base from V and 1 base from J, with 22 bases between. In nucleotides, the CDR3 is TGTGCCAGCAGCTTAAATGGAGCACAGGGCCCAGACCTGAACACCGGGGAGCTGTTTTTT. Its translation: CASSLNGAQGPDLNTGELFF.

This rearrangement joins TRBV6-2 or TRBV6-3 to TRBJ1-3; D gene uncertain. Trimming pared 4 bases from V and 0 bases from J, leaving 19 bases between. Germline V gene data show CDR1 as MNHEY and CDR2 as SVGEGT. This CDR3 comprises 18 residues. The DNA for the CDR3 is TGTGCCAGCAGTTCCTCCCGCCGGCGGCTGAGCTCTGGAAACACCATATATTTT. It encodes CASSSSRRRLSSGNTIYF.

The rearrangement links TRBV6-5 to TRBJ1-1; possible D gene TRBD1, 6 bases. Trimming left V 6 bases short and J 1 base short, with 12 bases between. CDR3 length equals 14 residues. Germline V lookup: CDR1 MNHEY, CDR2 SVGAGI. The CDR3 bases are TGTGCCAGCAGAAACCAGGGACAGAACACTGAAGCTTTCTTT. Translation gives CASRNQGQNTEAFF.

The rearrangement links TRBV29-1 to TRBJ1-5; possible D gene TRBD1, 5 bases. Trimming removed 7 bases at V and 4 bases at J, with 14 bases between. Germline V gene data show CDR1 as SQVTM and CDR2 as ANQGSEA. The CDR3 has 13 residues. CDR3 sequence reads: CSAQEGANQPQHF. As DNA, the CDR3 is TGCAGCGCCCAGGAAGGGGCAAATCAGCCCCAGCATTTT.

The chain employs TRBV7-9 and TRBJ1-2, with 10 bases that match TRBD1. The CDR3 extends over 14 amino acids. V lost 1 base, J lost 6 bases, and 2 bases stayed unmatched. Germline V gene lookup returns CDR1 SEHNR and CDR2 FQNEAQ (reference sequence). As DNA, the CDR3 is TGTGCCAGCAGCTTAGAAGGACAGGGGGATGGCTACACCTTC. Its protein is CASSLEGQGDGYTF.

In regard to this clone: Other DNA sequences within the sample encode an identical CDR3. The CDR3 loop is CASSRDGGYEQYF. In DNA, the CDR3 is TGTGCCAGTAGCCGGGACGGGGGGTACGAGCAGTACTTC. J is TRBJ2-7 and V is TRBV19, with 7 bases lining up with TRBD2. The CDR3 has 13 residues. The V and J ends lost 6 bases and 4 bases, in that order; junction bases with no gene match: 6. From germline, CDR1 is LNHDA and CDR2 SQIVND (reference sequence).

V usage is TRBV4-3 and J usage is TRBJ1-4; maybe TRBD1 (6 bases). Germline V CDR1 and CDR2: LGHNA, YSLEER. V dropped 0 bases and J dropped 6 bases, with 11 bases sitting between them. This CDR3 is 15 amino acids long. For the CDR3, the DNA is TGCGCCAGCAGCCAAGACAGGGGTAGGGATGAAAAACTGTTTTTT. Amino acid sequence: CASSQDRGRDEKLFF.

This clone was seen a handful of times. The chain couples TRBV6-5 to TRBJ1-2; D is undetermined. Deletions cut 5 bases from V and 6 bases from J, with 16 bases between. Germline V gene lookup returns CDR1 MNHEY and CDR2 SVGAGI. The CDR3 length is 14 residues. CDR3 bases: TGTGCCAGCAGTAGATATCAAGAGGCTAATGGCTACACCTTC. It translates to CASSRYQEANGYTF.

This chain links TRBV14 with TRBJ2-5, with 8 bases lining up with TRBD1. Unmatched junction bases numbered 11, after V lost 3 bases and J lost 2 bases. The CDR3 runs to 17 residues. The V gene's germline CDR1 is SGHDN and CDR2 FVKESK. The CDR3 loop is CASSHLQGAILQETQYF. CDR3 DNA: TGTGCCAGCAGCCACCTTCAGGGGGCAATTTTGCAAGAGACCCAGTACTTC.

The chain recombines TRBV4-2 with TRBJ1-2; no reliable D call. The CDR3 sequence is 15 residues long. V dropped 0 bases and J dropped 7 bases, with 15 bases sitting between them. Germline loops: CDR1 LGHNA, CDR2 YNFKEQ. The CDR3 loop is CASSQERAGDGGYTF. CDR3 DNA sequence: TGTGCCAGCAGCCAAGAAAGGGCGGGAGATGGTGGCTACACCTTC.

This sequence joins TRBV5-1 and TRBJ1-6; D may be TRBD1 (5 bases). In germline, CDR1 is SGHRS, CDR2 YFSETQ. The CDR3 has 15 residues. With 3 bases removed from V and 8 bases from J, the gap between germline ends came to 15 bases. The CDR3, as DNA: TGCGCCAGCAGCTCCATCGTTGGACAAGATTCACCCCTCCACTTT. This sequence encodes CASSSIVGQDSPLHF.

The rearrangement joins TRBV18 to TRBJ2-7, with 13 bases aligning to TRBD2. The J segment lost 0 bases and the V segment lost 3 bases, leaving 5 bases of the junction unmatched. The germline gives CDR1 KGHSH, CDR2 LQKENI. CDR3 length equals 17 residues. The CDR3 nucleotides read TGTGCCAGCTCACCGGGGACTAGCGGGGTCCACTCCTACGAGCAGTACTTC. The encoded protein is CASSPGTSGVHSYEQYF. Complete variable domain (other parts from reference TRBV18 and TRBJ2-7): NAGVMQNPRHLVRRRGQEARLRCSPMKGHSHVYWYRQLPEEGLKFMVYLQKENIIDESGMPKERFSAEFPKEGPSILRIQQVVRGDSAAYFCASSPGTSGVHSYEQYFGPGTRLTVT.

V usage is TRBV6-5 and J usage is TRBJ1-6, with D possibly being TRBD1 (5 bases). The CDR3 is 15 residues long. Per germline, CDR1 MNHEY and CDR2 SVGAGI. Trimming removed 6 bases at V and 4 bases at J, with 13 bases between. The CDR3 coding sequence is TGTGCCAGCAGCAGAGCCGGGACTTATAATTCACCCCTCCACTTT. Translating gives CASSRAGTYNSPLHF.

This clone is deemed medium-sized. This rearrangement joins TRBV7-2 to TRBJ2-5; tentative D call: TRBD2 (7 bases). Germline V gene sequence: CDR1 SGHTA, CDR2 FQGNSA. Trimming pared 1 base from V and 2 bases from J, leaving 20 bases between. CDR3 length equals 18 residues. The CDR3 coding sequence is TGTGCCAGCAGCTTAGTTGTAGGAGGGGGACTAATACAAGAGACCCAGTACTTC. It is translated as CASSLVVGGGLIQETQYF.

The chain recombines TRBV2 with TRBJ1-1; 7 bases line up with TRBD1. The CDR3 extends over 16 amino acids. CDR1 and CDR2 from the germline V gene are SNHLY and FYNNEI. J lost 4 bases, V lost 2 bases, and 10 bases had no gene match. The CDR3, as DNA: TGTGCCAGCAGTGAAAGGGGGCAGAGGCTTGGCACTGAAGCTTTCTTT. This translates into CASSERGQRLGTEAFF.

The chain recombines TRBV12-5 with TRBJ2-1; TRBD2 matches 11 bases. V lost 2 bases and J lost 6; bases outside the gene matches: 6. CDR1 LGHNT and CDR2 FRNRAP come from the germline V gene. This CDR3 has 16 residues. CDR3 protein: CASGLIAGGPSNEQFF. The CDR3 nucleotides are TGTGCTAGTGGTTTGATAGCGGGAGGGCCATCCAATGAGCAGTTCTTC.